The text below deals with one TCR beta chain. The CDR3 covers 16 residues. Trimming stripped 6 bases from V and 5 bases from J, with 23 bases between. Germline V gene lookup returns CDR1 MNHEY and CDR2 SMNVEV (reference sequence). The source of the sample is a study of blood T cell repertoires in COVID-19. Only in-frame clones appear in the TCRdb table, and some are missing; sequencing was by immunoSEQ multiplex PCR. Among 250,000 to 300,000 clones listed, roughly 89% were seen once. Sequenced sample: PBMCs or T cells enriched from blood (not recorded which). The chain uses TRBV27 and TRBJ2-7, with D perhaps matching TRBD2 (5 bases). The TCR was taken from a woman aged 35 to 49 who had recovered from COVID-19. The chain's CDR3 is CASSPSTREGFDEQYF. CDR3 bases: TGTGCCAGCAGCCCGTCGACCCGGGAAGGGTTCGACGAGCAGTACTTC.